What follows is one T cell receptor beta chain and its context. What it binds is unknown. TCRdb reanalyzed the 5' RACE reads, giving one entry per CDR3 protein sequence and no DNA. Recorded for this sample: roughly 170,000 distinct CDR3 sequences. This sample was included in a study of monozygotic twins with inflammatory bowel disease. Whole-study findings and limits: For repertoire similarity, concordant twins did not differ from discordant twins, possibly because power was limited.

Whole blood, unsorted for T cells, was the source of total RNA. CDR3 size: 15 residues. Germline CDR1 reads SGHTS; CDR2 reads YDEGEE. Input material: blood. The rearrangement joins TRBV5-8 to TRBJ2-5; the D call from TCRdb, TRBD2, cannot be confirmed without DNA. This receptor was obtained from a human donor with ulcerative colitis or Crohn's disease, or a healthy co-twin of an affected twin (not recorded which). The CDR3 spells CASSLGRVIEGTQYF. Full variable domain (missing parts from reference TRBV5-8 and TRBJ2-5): EAGVTQSPTHLIKTRGQQATLRCSPISGHTSVYWYQQALGLGLQFLLWYDEGEERNRGNFPPRFSGRQFPNYSSELNVNALELEDSALYLCASSLGRVIEGTQYFGPGTRLLVL.